The 8 T cell receptor beta chains listed next were all sequenced from one sample in a study of T cell responses to AZD1222 COVID-19 vaccine. The table came from immunoSEQ multiplex PCR; TCRdb's copy has only in-frame clones and leaves some out. The table shows 100,000 to 120,000 clones, with 89% occurring only once. This specimen was peripheral blood, taken on day 0 of MenACWY control vaccination. The receptors stem from an adult in good health.

The chain joins TRBV6-4 to TRBJ2-6; D uncertain. CDR1 and CDR2 from the germline V gene are MRHNA and SNTAGT. Between the trimmed V and J ends, which lost 3 bases and 4 bases, there was a span of 7 bases. The CDR3 loop spans 14 amino acids. The DNA of the CDR3 is TGTGCCAGCAGTGAGGTCCAAGGGGCCAACGTCCTGACTTTC. It encodes CASSEVQGANVLTF.

The V gene is TRBV5-1, the J gene TRBJ1-5, with D hard to call. V was trimmed by 4 bases and J by 7 bases, leaving 15 bases between them. Germline loops: CDR1 SGHRS, CDR2 YFSETQ. The CDR3 totals 14 residues. CDR3 in DNA: TGCGCCAGCAGCCCGGACGGCCCTTTCCAGCCCCAGCATTTT. This codes for CASSPDGPFQPQHF.

This chain connects TRBV11-2 to TRBJ2-1; 7 nucleotides match TRBD2. This CDR3 has 16 amino acids. With V trimmed by 3 bases and J by 0 bases, 5 bases remained unmatched. Germline V gene data show CDR1 as SGHAT and CDR2 as FQNNGV. CDR3 region: CASSLREGPSYNEQFF. CDR3 in DNA: TGTGCCAGCAGCTTGAGGGAGGGGCCCTCCTACAATGAGCAGTTCTTC.

This clone has a single count. The chain uses TRBV5-6 and TRBJ1-1, with D possibly matching TRBD1 (6 bases). The CDR3 extends over 14 amino acids. Trimming cost V 4 bases and J 1 base, with 11 bases left between them. Germline V CDR1 and CDR2: SGHDT, YYEEEE. CDR3 loop: CASSQGQPNTEAFF. The CDR3 nucleotides are TGTGCCAGCAGCCAGGGACAACCGAACACTGAAGCTTTCTTT.

The chain employs TRBV19 and TRBJ1-2, with D possibly matching TRBD1 (5 bases). This CDR3 comprises 14 residues. The ends were cut back, 9 bases at V and 8 bases at J, with 22 bases in the middle. Germline CDR1 reads LNHDA; CDR2 reads SQIVND (reference sequence). CDR3 residues: CASTRVGERGGYTF. The CDR3 DNA reads TGTGCCAGCACTAGAGTCGGGGAGCGGGGCGGCTACACCTTC. Combining the CDR3 with reference TRBV19 and TRBJ1-2 gives the whole variable domain DGGITQSPKYLFRKEGQNVTLSCEQNLNHDAMYWYRQDPGQGLRLIYYSQIVNDFQKGDIAEGYSVSREKKESFPLTVTSAQKNPTAFYLCASTRVGERGGYTFGSGTRLTVV.

The rearrangement joins TRBV21-1 to TRBJ1-5; whether TRBD1, the table's D call, matches the DNA was not checked. TRBV21-1 is flagged as a pseudogene. CDR3 length: 17 residues. CDR3 loop: CASSNSKPGTGNQPQHF. The CDR3 DNA reads as TGTGCCAGCAGCAACTCTAAACCCGGGACAGGGAATCAGCCCCAGCATTTT.

The genes are TRBV16 and TRBJ1-1, with D uncertain. This CDR3 is 15 amino acids long. V was trimmed by 4 bases and J by 4 bases, leaving 16 bases between them. Germline lookup yields CDR1 KGHSY and CDR2 FQNENV. The DNA of the CDR3 is TGTGCCAGCAGCCGCGGCAGGCTCGCTGGCACTGAAGCTTTCTTT. Translated: CASSRGRLAGTEAFF. Full variable domain (outside the CDR3, taken from reference TRBV16 and TRBJ1-1): GEEVAQTPKHLVRGEGQKAKLYCAPIKGHSYVFWYQQVLKNEFKFLISFQNENVFDETGMPKERFSAKCLPNSPCSLEIQATKLEDSAVYFCASSRGRLAGTEAFFGQGTRLTVV.

The V call is TRBV12-3 or TRBV12-4, the J call TRBJ1-4, with D unclear. CDR3 length equals 13 residues. V lost 2 bases and J lost 4, with 5 bases in between. The CDR3 protein is CASSLYSNEKLFF. The CDR3 nucleotides read TGTGCCAGCAGTTTATACAGTAATGAAAAACTGTTTTTT.